This TCR beta chain was documented in a study of T-cell reconstitution after alpha-beta-depleted transplantation in children. This clonotype was seen at least ten times. Preparation of the TCRbeta library involved a method that used unique molecular identifiers. TCRdb fed the PCR reads into MiXCR, producing one record per CDR3 protein. This sample has 670,000 or so distinct CDR3 sequences; over 10% occur once, and the top ten carry approximately 0.8%. Trimming took 6 bases from V and 3 from J, leaving 6 bases between them. CDR3 length: 11 residues. Germline CDR1 reads SQVTM; CDR2 reads ANQGSEA. This TCR came from a girl under 10 years old with congenital amegakaryocytic thrombocytopenia, due to receive a stem cell transplant. The gene calls are TRBV29-1 and TRBJ2-1, with D possibly matching TRBD1 (5 bases). The sequencing here drew on PBMCs, taken before TCRalphabeta/CD19-depleted stem cell transplant. The CDR3 nucleotides are TGCAGCGTGGACATCTACAATGAGCAGTTCTTC. Protein sequence: CSVDIYNEQFF.